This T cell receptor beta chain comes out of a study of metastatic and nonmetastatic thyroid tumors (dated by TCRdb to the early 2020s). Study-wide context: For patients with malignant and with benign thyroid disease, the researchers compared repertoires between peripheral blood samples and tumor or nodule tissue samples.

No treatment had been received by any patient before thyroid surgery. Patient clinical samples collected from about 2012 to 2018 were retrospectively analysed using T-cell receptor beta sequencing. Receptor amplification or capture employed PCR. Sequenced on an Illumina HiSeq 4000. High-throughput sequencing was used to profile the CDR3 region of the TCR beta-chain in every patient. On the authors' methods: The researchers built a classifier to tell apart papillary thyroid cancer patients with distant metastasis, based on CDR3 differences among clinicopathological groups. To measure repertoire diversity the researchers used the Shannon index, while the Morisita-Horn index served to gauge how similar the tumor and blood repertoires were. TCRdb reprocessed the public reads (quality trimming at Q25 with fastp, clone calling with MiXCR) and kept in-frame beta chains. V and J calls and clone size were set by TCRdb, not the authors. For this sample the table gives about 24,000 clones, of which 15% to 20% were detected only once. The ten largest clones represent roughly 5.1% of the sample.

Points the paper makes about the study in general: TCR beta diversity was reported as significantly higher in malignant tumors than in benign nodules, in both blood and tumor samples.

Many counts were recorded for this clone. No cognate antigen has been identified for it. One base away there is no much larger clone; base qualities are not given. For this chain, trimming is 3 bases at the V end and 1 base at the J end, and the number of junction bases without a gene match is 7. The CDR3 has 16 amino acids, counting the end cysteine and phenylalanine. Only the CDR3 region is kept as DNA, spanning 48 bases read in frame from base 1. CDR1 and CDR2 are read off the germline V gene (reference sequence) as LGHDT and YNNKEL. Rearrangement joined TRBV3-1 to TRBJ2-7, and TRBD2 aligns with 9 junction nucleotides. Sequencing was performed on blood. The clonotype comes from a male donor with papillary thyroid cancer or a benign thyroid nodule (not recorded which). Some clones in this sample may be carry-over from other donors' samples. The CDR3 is CASSQLAGVTSYEQYF. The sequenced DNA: TGTGCCAGCAGCCAGTTAGCGGGAGTAACTTCCTACGAGCAGTACTTC.